This T cell receptor beta chain is from a study of cytomegalovirus exposure and HLA in healthy donors. Study-level points and caveats: Investigators reported more than 150 TCR beta chains as tied to cytomegalovirus. A later analysis associated 15,000 or so TCR beta sequences with HLA alleles at a 0.05 false discovery rate.

PCR primers comprised 60 Vbeta and 13 Jbeta primers. Clones were read by immunoSEQ multiplex PCR, and TCRdb kept only the in-frame ones, dropping some. The sample contains fewer than 150,000 clones, around three quarters of which appear only once. On this clone: Its antigen is not identified.

Input material: PBMCs. The clonotype was recovered from a man between 40 and 49 years old in good health and CMV-seropositive.

CDR3 protein: CASSKTGHTDTQYF. CDR3 DNA sequence: TGTGCCAGCAGTAAGACCGGACACACAGATACGCAGTATTTT. V gene TRBV28 combines with J gene TRBJ2-3, with D possibly matching TRBD1 (5 bases). V was cut by 5 bases and J by 2 bases, with 11 bases left in between. Germline V gene sequence: CDR1 MDHEN, CDR2 SYDVKM. This CDR3 region has 14 residues.